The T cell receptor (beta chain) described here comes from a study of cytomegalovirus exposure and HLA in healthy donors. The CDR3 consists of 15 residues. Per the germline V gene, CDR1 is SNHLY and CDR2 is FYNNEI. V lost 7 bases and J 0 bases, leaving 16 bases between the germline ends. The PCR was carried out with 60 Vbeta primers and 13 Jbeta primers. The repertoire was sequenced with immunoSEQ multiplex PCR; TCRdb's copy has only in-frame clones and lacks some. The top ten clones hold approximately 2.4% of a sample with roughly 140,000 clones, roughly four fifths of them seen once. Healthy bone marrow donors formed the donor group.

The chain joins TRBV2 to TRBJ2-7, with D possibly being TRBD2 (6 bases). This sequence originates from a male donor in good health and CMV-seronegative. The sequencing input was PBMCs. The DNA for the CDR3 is TGTGCCAGCAATCGGGTAGCGGCTAGCTCCTACGAGCAGTACTTC. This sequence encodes CASNRVAASSYEQYF. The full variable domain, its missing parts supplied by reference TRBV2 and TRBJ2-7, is EPEVTQTPSHQVTQMGQEVILRCVPISNHLYFYWYRQILGQKVEFLVSFYNNEISEKSEIFDDQFSVERPDGSNFTLKIRSTKLEDSAMYFCASNRVAASSYEQYFGPGTRLTVT.